This T cell receptor (beta chain) was recovered during a study of T cell changes during pregnancy in multiple sclerosis. Sequenced by immunoSEQ multiplex PCR; TCRdb stores in-frame clones only, minus some. Of 50,000 to 60,000 clones detected, about nine tenths appear once; the ten largest clones hold around 2.3%. This CDR3 contains 17 residues. CDR1 is SGHRS, CDR2 YFSETQ, per germline. Trimming cost V 1 base and J 6 bases, with 20 bases left between them. The sequencing here drew on peripheral blood, taken in the first trimester of pregnancy. This TCR came from a female donor in good health, enrolled as a control in a pregnancy study. This chain links TRBV5-1 with TRBJ2-1; perhaps TRBD2 as D (7 bases). The CDR3 DNA is TGCGCCAGCAGCTTGTCAATTGGGCGGGGGCGAACCAATGAGCAGTTCTTC. Amino acids: CASSLSIGRGRTNEQFF.